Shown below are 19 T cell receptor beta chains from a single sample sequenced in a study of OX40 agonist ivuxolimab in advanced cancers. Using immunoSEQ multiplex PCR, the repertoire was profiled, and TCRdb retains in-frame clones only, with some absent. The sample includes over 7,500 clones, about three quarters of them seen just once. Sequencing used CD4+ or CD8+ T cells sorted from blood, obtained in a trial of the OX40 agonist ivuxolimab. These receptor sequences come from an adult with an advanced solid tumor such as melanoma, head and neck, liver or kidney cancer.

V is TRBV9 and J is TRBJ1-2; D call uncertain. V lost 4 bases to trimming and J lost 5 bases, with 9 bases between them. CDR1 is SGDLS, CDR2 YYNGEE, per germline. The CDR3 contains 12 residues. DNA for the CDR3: TGTGCCAGCAGCACCTTCGGTTATGGCTACACCTTC. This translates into CASSTFGYGYTF. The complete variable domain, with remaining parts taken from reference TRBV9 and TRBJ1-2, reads DSGVTQTPKHLITATGQRVTLRCSPRSGDLSVYWYQQSLDQGLQFLIQYYNGEERAKGNILERFSAQQFPDLHSELNLSSLELGDSALYFCASSTFGYGYTFGSGTRLTVV.

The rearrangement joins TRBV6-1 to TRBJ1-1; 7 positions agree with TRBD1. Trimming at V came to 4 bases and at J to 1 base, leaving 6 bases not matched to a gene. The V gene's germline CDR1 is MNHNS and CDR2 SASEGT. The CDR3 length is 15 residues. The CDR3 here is CASSGRQGGNTEAFF. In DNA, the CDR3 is TGTGCCAGCAGTGGCAGACAGGGAGGGAACACTGAAGCTTTCTTT.

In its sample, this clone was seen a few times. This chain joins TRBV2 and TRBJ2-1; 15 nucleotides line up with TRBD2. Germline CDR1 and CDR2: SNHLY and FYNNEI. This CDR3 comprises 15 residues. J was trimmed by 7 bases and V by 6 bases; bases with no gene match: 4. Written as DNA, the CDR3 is TGTGCCAGCAGCCGGACTAGCGGGGGGGTAAATGAGCAGTTCTTC. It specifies CASSRTSGGVNEQFF.

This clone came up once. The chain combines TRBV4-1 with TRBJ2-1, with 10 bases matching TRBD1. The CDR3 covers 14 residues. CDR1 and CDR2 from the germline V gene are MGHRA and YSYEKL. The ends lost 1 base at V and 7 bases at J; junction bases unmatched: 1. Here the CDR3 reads CASSQGTGGNEQFF. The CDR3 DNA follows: TGCGCCAGCAGCCAAGGGACAGGGGGGAATGAGCAGTTCTTC.

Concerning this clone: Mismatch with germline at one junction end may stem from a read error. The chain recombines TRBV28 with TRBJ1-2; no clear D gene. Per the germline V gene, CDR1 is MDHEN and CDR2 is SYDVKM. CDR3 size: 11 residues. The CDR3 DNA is TGTGCCAGCAGTACCTACTATGAAAAACGCTTC. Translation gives CASSTYYEKRF.

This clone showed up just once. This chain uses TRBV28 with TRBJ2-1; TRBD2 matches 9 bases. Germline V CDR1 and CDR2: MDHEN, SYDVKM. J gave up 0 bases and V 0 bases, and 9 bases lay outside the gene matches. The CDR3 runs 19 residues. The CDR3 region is CASSLWFGSGGSSYNEQFF. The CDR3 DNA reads TGTGCCAGCAGTTTATGGTTCGGTAGCGGGGGTAGCTCCTACAATGAGCAGTTCTTC.

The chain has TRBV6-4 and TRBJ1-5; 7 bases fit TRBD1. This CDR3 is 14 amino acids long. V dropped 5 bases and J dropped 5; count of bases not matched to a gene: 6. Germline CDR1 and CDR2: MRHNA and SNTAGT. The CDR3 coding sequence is TGTGCCAGCAGTTACCGGGACAGTTATCAGCCCCAGCATTTT. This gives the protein CASSYRDSYQPQHF.

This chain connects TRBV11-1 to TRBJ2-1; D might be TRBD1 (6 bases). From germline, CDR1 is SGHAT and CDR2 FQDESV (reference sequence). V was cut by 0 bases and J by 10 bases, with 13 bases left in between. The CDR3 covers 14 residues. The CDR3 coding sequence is TGTGCCAGCAGCTTAGCAGGGGGTCGGAAGGAGCAGTTCTTC. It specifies CASSLAGGRKEQFF.

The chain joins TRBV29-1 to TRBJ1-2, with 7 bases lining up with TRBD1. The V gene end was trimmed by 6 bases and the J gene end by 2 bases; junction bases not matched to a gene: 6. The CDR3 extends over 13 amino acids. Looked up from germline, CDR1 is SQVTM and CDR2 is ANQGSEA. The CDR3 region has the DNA TGCAGCGTCGTGGGGACAGTCAACTATGGCTACACCTTC. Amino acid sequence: CSVVGTVNYGYTF. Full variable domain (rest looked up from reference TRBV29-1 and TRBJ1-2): SAVISQKPSRDICQRGTSLTIQCQVDSQVTMMFWYRQQPGQSLTLIATANQGSEATYESGFVIDKFPISRPNLTFSTLTVSNMSPEDSSIYLCSVVGTVNYGYTFGSGTRLTVV.

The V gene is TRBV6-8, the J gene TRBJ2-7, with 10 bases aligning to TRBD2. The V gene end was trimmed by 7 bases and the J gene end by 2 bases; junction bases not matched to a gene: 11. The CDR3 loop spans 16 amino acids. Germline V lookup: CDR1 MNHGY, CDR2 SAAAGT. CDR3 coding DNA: TGTGCCAGCAACAAGGAGGAAACTAGCGGGACCTACGAGCAGTACTTC. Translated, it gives CASNKEETSGTYEQYF.

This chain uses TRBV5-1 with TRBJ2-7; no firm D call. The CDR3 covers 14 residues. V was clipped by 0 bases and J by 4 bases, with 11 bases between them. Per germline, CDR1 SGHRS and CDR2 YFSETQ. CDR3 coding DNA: TGCGCCAGCAGCTTGGGTGGGGTCGAGTACGAGCAGTACTTC. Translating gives CASSLGGVEYEQYF.

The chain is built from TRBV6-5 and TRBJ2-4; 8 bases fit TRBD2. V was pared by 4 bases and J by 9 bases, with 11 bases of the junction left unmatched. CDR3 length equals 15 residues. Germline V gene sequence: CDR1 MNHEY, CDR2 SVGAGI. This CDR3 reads CASSSLSGGIFIQYF. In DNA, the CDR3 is TGTGCCAGCAGTTCCCTGAGCGGGGGAATATTCATTCAGTACTTC.

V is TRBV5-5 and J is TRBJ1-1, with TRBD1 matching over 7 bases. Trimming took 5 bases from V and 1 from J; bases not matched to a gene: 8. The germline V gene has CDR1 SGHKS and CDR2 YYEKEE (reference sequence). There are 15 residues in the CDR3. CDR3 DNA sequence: TGTGCCAGCAGTAACTCCGGGACAGAGAACACTGAAGCTTTCTTT. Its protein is CASSNSGTENTEAFF.

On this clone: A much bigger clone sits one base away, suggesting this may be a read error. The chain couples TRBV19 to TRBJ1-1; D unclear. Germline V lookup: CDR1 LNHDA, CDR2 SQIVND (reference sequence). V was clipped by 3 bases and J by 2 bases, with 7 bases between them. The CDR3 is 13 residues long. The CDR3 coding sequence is TGTGCCAGTAGTATTACCGGTAACACTGAAGCTTTCTTT. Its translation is CASSITGNTEAFF.

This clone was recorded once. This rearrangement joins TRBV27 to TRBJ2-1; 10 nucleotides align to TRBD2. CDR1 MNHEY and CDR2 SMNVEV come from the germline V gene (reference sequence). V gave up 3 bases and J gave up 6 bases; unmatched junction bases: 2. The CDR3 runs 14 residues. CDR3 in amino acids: CASSFASGSNEQFF. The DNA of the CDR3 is TGTGCCAGCAGTTTCGCTAGCGGGAGCAATGAGCAGTTCTTC.

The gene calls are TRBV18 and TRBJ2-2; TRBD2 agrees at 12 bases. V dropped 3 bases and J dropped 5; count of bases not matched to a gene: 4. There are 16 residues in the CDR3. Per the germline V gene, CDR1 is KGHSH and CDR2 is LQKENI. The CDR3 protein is CASSPGLAGNTGELFF. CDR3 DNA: TGTGCCAGCTCACCGGGACTAGCGGGCAATACCGGGGAGCTGTTTTTT. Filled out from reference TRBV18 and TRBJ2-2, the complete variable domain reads NAGVMQNPRHLVRRRGQEARLRCSPMKGHSHVYWYRQLPEEGLKFMVYLQKENIIDESGMPKERFSAEFPKEGPSILRIQQVVRGDSAAYFCASSPGLAGNTGELFFGEGSRLTVL.

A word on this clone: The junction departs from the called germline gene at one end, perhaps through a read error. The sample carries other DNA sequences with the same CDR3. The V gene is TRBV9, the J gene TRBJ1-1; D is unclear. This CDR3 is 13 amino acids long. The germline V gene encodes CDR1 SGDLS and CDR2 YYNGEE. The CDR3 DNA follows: TGTGCCAGCAGCGTAAATTTGAACACTGAGGCTTTCTTT. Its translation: CASSVNLNTEAFF.

The CDR3 loop reads CASSHSGSVDEQYF. The CDR3 DNA is TGCGCCAGCAGCCACTCAGGTAGTGTCGACGAGCAGTACTTC. The chain links TRBV4-1 to TRBJ2-7; D is uncertain. V gave up 3 bases and J gave up 5 bases, with 14 bases separating them. Germline values: CDR1 MGHRA, CDR2 YSYEKL. The CDR3 totals 14 residues.

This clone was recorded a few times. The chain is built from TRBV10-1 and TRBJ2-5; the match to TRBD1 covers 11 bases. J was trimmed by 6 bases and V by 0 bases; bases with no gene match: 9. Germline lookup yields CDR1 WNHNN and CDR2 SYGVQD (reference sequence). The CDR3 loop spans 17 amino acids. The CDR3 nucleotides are TGCGCCAGCAGTGAGTCGTACGGACAGGGGGCGCAGAAGACCCAGTACTTC. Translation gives CASSESYGQGAQKTQYF.